This T cell receptor (beta chain) was found in a study of OX40 agonist ivuxolimab in advanced cancers. Study-level background: With ivuxolimab, an agonistic anti-OX40 (CD134) antibody, patients were treated. Dose-escalation patients were diagnosed with hepatocellular carcinoma, melanoma, renal cell cancer or head and neck cancer. Study-level points and caveats: CD8+ T cells (on average) carried more expanded clones than CD4+ T cells.

With respect to this clone: The antigen is not known.

TCRdb's table, derived via immunoSEQ multiplex PCR, lists solely in-frame clones and lacks some. The sample shows approximately 30,000 clones, just under 80% of them seen only once. V was clipped by 4 bases and J by 3 bases, with 12 bases between them. Germline V gene lookup returns CDR1 SGHDN and CDR2 FVKESK. The CDR3 is made up of 14 amino acids. This clonotype was sampled from an adult with an advanced solid tumor such as melanoma, head and neck, liver or kidney cancer. The sample in question was CD4+ or CD8+ T cells sorted from blood, obtained in a trial of the OX40 agonist ivuxolimab. The genes are TRBV14 and TRBJ2-5, with a possible D match to TRBD2 (5 bases). This CDR3 reads CASSLGPGKETQYF. The CDR3 DNA sequence: TGTGCCAGCAGCCTAGGGCCCGGGAAAGAGACCCAGTACTTC.